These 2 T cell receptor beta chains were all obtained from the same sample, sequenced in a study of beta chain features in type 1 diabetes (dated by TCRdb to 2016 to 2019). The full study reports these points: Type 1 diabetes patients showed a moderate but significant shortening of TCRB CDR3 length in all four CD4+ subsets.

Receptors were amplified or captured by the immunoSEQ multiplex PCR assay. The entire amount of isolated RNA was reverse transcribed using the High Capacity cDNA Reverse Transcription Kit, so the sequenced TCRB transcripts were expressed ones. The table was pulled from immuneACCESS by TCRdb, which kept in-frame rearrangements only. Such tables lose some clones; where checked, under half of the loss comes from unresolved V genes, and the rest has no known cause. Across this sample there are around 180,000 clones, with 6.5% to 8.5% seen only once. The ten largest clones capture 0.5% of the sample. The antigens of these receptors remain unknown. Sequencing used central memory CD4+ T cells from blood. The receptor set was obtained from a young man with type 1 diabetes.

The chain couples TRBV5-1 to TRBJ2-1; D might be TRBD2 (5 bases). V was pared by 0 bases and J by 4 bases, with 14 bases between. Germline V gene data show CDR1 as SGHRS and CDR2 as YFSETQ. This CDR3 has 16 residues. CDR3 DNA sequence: TGCGCCAGCAGCTTGGGAGTATTCGGCGGGTACAATGAGCAGTTCTTC. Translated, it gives CASSLGVFGGYNEQFF.

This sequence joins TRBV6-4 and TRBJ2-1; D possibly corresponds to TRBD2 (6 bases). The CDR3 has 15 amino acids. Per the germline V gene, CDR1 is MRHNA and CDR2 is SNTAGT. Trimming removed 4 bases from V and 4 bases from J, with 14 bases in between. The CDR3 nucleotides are TGTGCCAGCAGTGCATCCGGGGGTGGGTACAATGAGCAGTTCTTC. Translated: CASSASGGGYNEQFF.